This T cell receptor (beta chain) was documented in a study of identical twins. Whole-study findings and limits: Fewer insertions marked abundant cord blood beta clonotypes; young adult naive trended weakly, memory not at all. Out-of-frame alpha sequences common to twins were enriched for low generation probability.

The V gene lost 0 bases and the J gene lost 4 bases, with 3 bases spanning the gap. Germline V gene sequence: CDR1 LNHNV, CDR2 YYDKDF (reference sequence). The CDR3 contains 12 residues. Template switching created a universal primer site, and the cDNA included unique molecular identifiers. TCRdb reanalysed the 5' RACE reads using MiXCR and keeps one entry per CDR3 protein. The top ten clones hold roughly 1.8% of a sample with hundreds of thousands of distinct CDR3 sequences, 6% to 6.5% of them seen once. There are many counts of this clonotype. Its target is unknown. The sequence was obtained from a man aged 18 to 35 in good health. The chain couples TRBV15 to TRBJ2-5; D is ambiguous. Material: naive T cells sorted from blood. The CDR3 DNA follows: TGTGCCACCAGCAGAGATATAGAGACCCAGTACTTC. Its protein is CATSRDIETQYF.